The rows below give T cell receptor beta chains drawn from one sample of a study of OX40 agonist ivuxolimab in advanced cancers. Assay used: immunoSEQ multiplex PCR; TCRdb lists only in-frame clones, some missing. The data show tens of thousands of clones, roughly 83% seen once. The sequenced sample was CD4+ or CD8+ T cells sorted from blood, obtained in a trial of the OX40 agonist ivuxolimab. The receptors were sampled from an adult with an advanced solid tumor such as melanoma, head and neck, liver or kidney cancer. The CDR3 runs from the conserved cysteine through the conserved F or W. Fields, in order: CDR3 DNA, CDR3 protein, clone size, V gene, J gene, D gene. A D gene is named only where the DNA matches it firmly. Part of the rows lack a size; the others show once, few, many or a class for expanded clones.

CDR3 DNA: TGTGCCAGTAGTATAAATAGGCGGGGGGGCCGCACAGATACGCAGTATTTT
CDR3 protein: CASSINRRGGRTDTQYF
clone size: -
V gene: TRBV19
J gene: TRBJ2-3
D gene: TRBD2

CDR3 DNA: TGTGCCAGCAGCCAAGGGGTCGGCGGGATTGAGACCCAGTACTTC
CDR3 protein: CASSQGVGGIETQYF
clone size: -
V gene: TRBV11-3
J gene: TRBJ2-5
D gene: -

CDR3 DNA: TGTGCCAGCAGCCACGGACTAGCTCAGACCGGGGAGCTGTTTTTT
CDR3 protein: CASSHGLAQTGELFF
clone size: -
V gene: TRBV11-3
J gene: TRBJ2-2
D gene: TRBD2

CDR3 DNA: TGTGCCAGCAGCCCCAGGTGGTCTGCAGATACGCAGTATTTT
CDR3 protein: CASSPRWSADTQYF
clone size: -
V gene: TRBV5-6
J gene: TRBJ2-3
D gene: -

CDR3 DNA: TGTGCCAGCTCACCAGGGGCCGGAGAACAGCAGTACTTC
CDR3 protein: CASSPGAGEQQYF
clone size: -
V gene: TRBV18
J gene: TRBJ2-7
D gene: -

CDR3 DNA: TGTGCCAGCAAACTGACAGGGGGTAGCACAGATACGCAGTATTTT
CDR3 protein: CASKLTGGSTDTQYF
clone size: once
V gene: TRBV2
J gene: TRBJ2-3
D gene: TRBD1

CDR3 DNA: TGTGCCAGCAGCCAAGGATACATCTCGCAAGAGACCCAGTACTTC
CDR3 protein: CASSQGYISQETQYF
clone size: few
V gene: TRBV14
J gene: TRBJ2-5
D gene: -

CDR3 DNA: TGTGCTAGTGGGATAGGAGGGTACCAAGAGACCCAGTACTTC
CDR3 protein: CASGIGGYQETQYF
clone size: -
V gene: TRBV12-5
J gene: TRBJ2-5
D gene: -

CDR3 DNA: TGCGCCAGCAGCCAAGATCGGGGACAGGGACATTACTTC
CDR3 protein: CASSQDRGQGHYF
clone size: -
V gene: TRBV4-1
J gene: TRBJ2-7
D gene: TRBD1

CDR3 DNA: TGTGCCAGCAGTGAATATGGCAGGGCCTACGAGCAGTACTTC
CDR3 protein: CASSEYGRAYEQYF
clone size: few
V gene: TRBV25-1
J gene: TRBJ2-7
D gene: -

CDR3 DNA: TGTGCCAGTAAGACGGACAGGGGCAACGAGCAGTACTTC
CDR3 protein: CASKTDRGNEQYF
clone size: -
V gene: TRBV19
J gene: TRBJ2-7
D gene: TRBD1

CDR3 DNA: TGCGCCAGCAGCCTTGCGGGGGGCCACGAGCAGTACTTC
CDR3 protein: CASSLAGGHEQYF
clone size: -
V gene: TRBV4-1
J gene: TRBJ2-7
D gene: TRBD2

CDR3 DNA: TGTGCCAGCAGTTTACGGGGGGCGAACGAGCAGTACTTC
CDR3 protein: CASSLRGANEQYF
clone size: -
V gene: TRBV28
J gene: TRBJ2-7
D gene: -

CDR3 DNA: TGTGCCTGGAAAACAGGGCACAACACCGGGGAGCTGTTTTTT
CDR3 protein: CAWKTGHNTGELFF
clone size: -
V gene: TRBV30
J gene: TRBJ2-2
D gene: -

CDR3 DNA: TGTGCCAGCAGCTTCAACAGGGATATATTGAACACTGAAGCTTTCTTT
CDR3 protein: CASSFNRDILNTEAFF
clone size: once
V gene: TRBV7-9
J gene: TRBJ1-1
D gene: -

CDR3 DNA: TGCGCCAGCAGCGGACAGGGGAGACCCCAAGAGACCCAGTACTTC
CDR3 protein: CASSGQGRPQETQYF
clone size: -
V gene: TRBV10-1
J gene: TRBJ2-5
D gene: TRBD1

CDR3 DNA: TGTGCCAGCAGTTTATTGGGGGCCTTACAATCCGGGGAGCTGTTTTTT
CDR3 protein: CASSLLGALQSGELFF
clone size: -
V gene: TRBV28
J gene: TRBJ2-2
D gene: -

CDR3 DNA: TGCGCATGCTCGGGGGGCATCTCCTACGAGCAGTACTTC
CDR3 protein: CACSGGISYEQYF
clone size: -
V gene: TRBV10-1
J gene: TRBJ2-7
D gene: -

CDR3 DNA: TGTGCCAGCAGCTTGGGATCATCTGGGGCCCAGTACTTC
CDR3 protein: CASSLGSSGAQYF
clone size: -
V gene: TRBV7-6
J gene: TRBJ2-5
D gene: -

CDR3 DNA: TGTGCCAGCAGTATCAGGGGGCTACCCGAAGCTTTCTTT
CDR3 protein: CASSIRGLPEAFF
clone size: -
V gene: TRBV6-1
J gene: TRBJ1-1
D gene: TRBD1

CDR3 DNA: TGTGCCAGCAGCCAAGCCGCAGGCCATGGCTACACCTTC
CDR3 protein: CASSQAAGHGYTF
clone size: -
V gene: TRBV14
J gene: TRBJ1-2
D gene: -

CDR3 DNA: TGTGCCAGCAGCCCTTTAGGTCTCACCGGGGAGCTGTTTTTT
CDR3 protein: CASSPLGLTGELFF
clone size: few
V gene: TRBV7-9
J gene: TRBJ2-2
D gene: -

CDR3 DNA: TGTGCCAGTAGTATAGGATCAGGGGGCCAAGAGACCCAGTACTTC
CDR3 protein: CASSIGSGGQETQYF
clone size: -
V gene: TRBV19
J gene: TRBJ2-5
D gene: TRBD1

CDR3 DNA: TGTGCCAGCATTTTACAGGGTAGAACCGGGGAGCTGTTTTTT
CDR3 protein: CASILQGRTGELFF
clone size: -
V gene: TRBV6-1
J gene: TRBJ2-2
D gene: -

CDR3 DNA: TGTGCCAGCATCTCTACTAGGGGCAGAAACTACGAGCAGTACTTC
CDR3 protein: CASISTRGRNYEQYF
clone size: once
V gene: TRBV6-5
J gene: TRBJ2-7
D gene: -

CDR3 DNA: TGTGCCAGCAGCTTCCCGGGCCCTTGGGACGAGCAGTACTTC
CDR3 protein: CASSFPGPWDEQYF
clone size: -
V gene: TRBV11-1
J gene: TRBJ2-7
D gene: -

CDR3 DNA: TGCGCCAGCAGCCCTGATGTGGGGGGGCGTCAGCCCCAGCATTTT
CDR3 protein: CASSPDVGGRQPQHF
clone size: -
V gene: TRBV5-1
J gene: TRBJ1-5
D gene: -

CDR3 DNA: TGTGCCAGCATCCGACAGGGCACTGAAGCTTTCTTT
CDR3 protein: CASIRQGTEAFF
clone size: -
V gene: TRBV28
J gene: TRBJ1-1
D gene: TRBD1

CDR3 DNA: TGTGCCAGCAGTTACTCCGGACAGGGCGGAGAGCAGTACTTC
CDR3 protein: CASSYSGQGGEQYF
clone size: once
V gene: TRBV6-5
J gene: TRBJ2-7
D gene: TRBD1

CDR3 DNA: TGTGCCAGCATTTTTTTGGAGACCCAGTACTTC
CDR3 protein: CASIFLETQYF
clone size: -
V gene: TRBV28
J gene: TRBJ2-5
D gene: -

CDR3 DNA: TGTGCCTCCACACCGGGCTCAACTAATGAAAAACTGTTTTTT
CDR3 protein: CASTPGSTNEKLFF
clone size: -
V gene: TRBV30
J gene: TRBJ1-4
D gene: -

CDR3 DNA: TGTGCCAGCATATCCTGGGGGACAGGGGAGGATGGCTACACCTTC
CDR3 protein: CASISWGTGEDGYTF
clone size: -
V gene: TRBV28
J gene: TRBJ1-2
D gene: TRBD1

CDR3 DNA: TGTGCCAGCAGCAGGGACGGCGCAACTAATGAAAAACTGTTTTTT
CDR3 protein: CASSRDGATNEKLFF
clone size: -
V gene: TRBV7-9
J gene: TRBJ1-4
D gene: -

CDR3 DNA: TGTGCCAGCAGCTTCTGGACTGCGAACACCGGGGAGCTGTTTTTT
CDR3 protein: CASSFWTANTGELFF
clone size: -
V gene: TRBV7-2
J gene: TRBJ2-2
D gene: -

CDR3 DNA: TGTGCCAGCAGTGCCCTTCCCGGGACACCTTCCACAGATACGCAGTATTTT
CDR3 protein: CASSALPGTPSTDTQYF
clone size: -
V gene: TRBV6-1
J gene: TRBJ2-3
D gene: -

CDR3 DNA: TGTGCCAGCAGCCAGCAGGGGGCAGATACGCAGTATTTT
CDR3 protein: CASSQQGADTQYF
clone size: once
V gene: TRBV5-6
J gene: TRBJ2-3
D gene: TRBD1

CDR3 DNA: TGTGCCAGCAGTTACCCCGGGGAGGGAGGTAAACTGTTTTTT
CDR3 protein: CASSYPGEGGKLFF
clone size: once
V gene: TRBV6-6
J gene: TRBJ1-4
D gene: -

CDR3 DNA: TGTGCCAGCAGCTTATTACGCGGACAGCAGGGCTACACCTTC
CDR3 protein: CASSLLRGQQGYTF
clone size: -
V gene: TRBV11-1
J gene: TRBJ1-2
D gene: -

CDR3 DNA: TGTGCCAGTAGTATAGCCCGGACTAGCGGGGCTTTCACAGATACGCAGTATTTT
CDR3 protein: CASSIARTSGAFTDTQYF
clone size: -
V gene: TRBV19
J gene: TRBJ2-3
D gene: TRBD2

CDR3 DNA: TGTGCCAGCAGCTTAGCAGGGGGCTGGGAGACCCAGTACTTC
CDR3 protein: CASSLAGGWETQYF
clone size: -
V gene: TRBV7-6
J gene: TRBJ2-5
D gene: TRBD1

CDR3 DNA: TGTGCCAGCAGTTTCCATGGTAGGAGCAATCAGCCCCAGCATTTT
CDR3 protein: CASSFHGRSNQPQHF
clone size: -
V gene: TRBV28
J gene: TRBJ1-5
D gene: -

CDR3 DNA: TGCGCCAGCAGCCCGCAGCGGGCCCCTGGAAACACCATATATTTT
CDR3 protein: CASSPQRAPGNTIYF
clone size: few
V gene: TRBV5-1
J gene: TRBJ1-3
D gene: -

CDR3 DNA: TGTGCCAGCAGTCTCCTAGCGGGGATCACAGATACGCAGTATTTT
CDR3 protein: CASSLLAGITDTQYF
clone size: -
V gene: TRBV6-5
J gene: TRBJ2-3
D gene: TRBD2

CDR3 DNA: TGTGCCAGCAAAAACAATGAGCAGTTCTTC
CDR3 protein: CASKNNEQFF
clone size: -
V gene: TRBV2
J gene: TRBJ2-1
D gene: -

CDR3 DNA: TGTGCCAGCAGCCGAATAATTACGGAAAAACTGTTTTTT
CDR3 protein: CASSRIITEKLFF
clone size: few
V gene: TRBV4-2
J gene: TRBJ1-4
D gene: -

CDR3 DNA: TGTGCCAGCAGCTGGCTGGAGGTTGGAAACATTCAGTACTTC
CDR3 protein: CASSWLEVGNIQYF
clone size: -
V gene: TRBV7-8
J gene: TRBJ2-4
D gene: -

CDR3 DNA: TGTGCCAGCTCACCCACCACCGACAGGGGAAATGAAAAACTGTTTTTT
CDR3 protein: CASSPTTDRGNEKLFF
clone size: -
V gene: TRBV18
J gene: TRBJ1-4
D gene: TRBD1

CDR3 DNA: TGTGCCAGCAGCCAAGAAGGCGTTACAGGGACAGGGGGCTCATATGGCTACACCTTC
CDR3 protein: CASSQEGVTGTGGSYGYTF
clone size: -
V gene: TRBV4-2
J gene: TRBJ1-2
D gene: TRBD1

CDR3 DNA: TGTGCCAGCATTGGGAGGGGTTATGGCTACACCTTC
CDR3 protein: CASIGRGYGYTF
clone size: -
V gene: TRBV6-5
J gene: TRBJ1-2
D gene: -

CDR3 DNA: TGTGCCAGTAGTAGCCAAAGACAGGGAGCCACAGATACGCAGTATTTT
CDR3 protein: CASSSQRQGATDTQYF
clone size: -
V gene: TRBV19
J gene: TRBJ2-3
D gene: TRBD1

CDR3 DNA: TGCGCCAGCAGCTTGGCCCCCGGGACACTACAAGAGACCCAGTACTTC
CDR3 protein: CASSLAPGTLQETQYF
clone size: -
V gene: TRBV5-1
J gene: TRBJ2-5
D gene: -

CDR3 DNA: TGTGCCAGCTTGGAACGAGGAGGGGAAAAACTGTTTTTT
CDR3 protein: CASLERGGEKLFF
clone size: -
V gene: TRBV28
J gene: TRBJ1-4
D gene: -

CDR3 DNA: TGTGCCAGCAGTGGCGAAACTAGCACAGATACGCAGTATTTT
CDR3 protein: CASSGETSTDTQYF
clone size: -
V gene: TRBV6-1
J gene: TRBJ2-3
D gene: -

CDR3 DNA: TGTGCCAGTTACCCTGGTGGGAGGCCAGCCTACAATGAGCAGTTCTTC
CDR3 protein: CASYPGGRPAYNEQFF
clone size: -
V gene: TRBV27
J gene: TRBJ2-1
D gene: -

CDR3 DNA: TGCGCCAGCAGCACCGACAGGGCGGATGGCTACACCTTC
CDR3 protein: CASSTDRADGYTF
clone size: -
V gene: TRBV5-1
J gene: TRBJ1-2
D gene: TRBD1

CDR3 DNA: TGTGCCAGCAGGGGGTTTAGACCCTACGAGCAGTACTTC
CDR3 protein: CASRGFRPYEQYF
clone size: -
V gene: TRBV9
J gene: TRBJ2-7
D gene: -

CDR3 DNA: TGTGCCAGCAGCTTGTCTTGGCCGGCTTTCTTT
CDR3 protein: CASSLSWPAFF
clone size: -
V gene: TRBV7-9
J gene: TRBJ1-1
D gene: -

CDR3 DNA: TGTGCCAGCAGCTTAGGACTAGCGGGGGGGTACAATGAGCAGTTCTTC
CDR3 protein: CASSLGLAGGYNEQFF
clone size: -
V gene: TRBV11-3
J gene: TRBJ2-1
D gene: TRBD2